This TCR beta chain was obtained from a study of shared clonotypes between healthy human individuals. Trimming took off 1 base at V and 2 bases at J, with 12 bases between the two ends. The CDR3 runs 15 residues. Germline V CDR1 and CDR2: SGHRS, YFSETQ. Data came from immunoSEQ multiplex PCR; TCRdb stores just in-frame clones and leaves some out. The repertoire has about 580,000 clones, about 98% of them found once; the top ten carry 0.3%. As defined, naive CD8 cells were CD45RO-negative and positively selected for CCR7, with terminally differentiated effector memory CD45RA+ cells excluded. V is TRBV5-1 and J is TRBJ2-5, with D perhaps TRBD2 (6 bases). This receptor was identified in a man aged 25 to 45 in good health. What was sequenced was naive CD8+ T cells sorted from blood. The CDR3 DNA reads as TGCGCCAGCAGCTTGACGGTGAGCGGGCAAGAGACCCAGTACTTC. As protein: CASSLTVSGQETQYF.